The rows below give T cell receptor beta chains drawn from one sample of a study of identical twins. One entry per CDR3 protein results from TCRdb running MiXCR on the 5' RACE reads. The data contain roughly 720,000 distinct CDR3 sequences, 18% of them singletons. This same sample was also taken into another study, of T cells expressing NK-cell markers.

Specimen: PBMCs. The receptors derive from a woman aged 18-35 years in good health. Each CDR3 is given with its conserved first and last residue. D genes are given only for firm matches. Clone size is shown for a subset of rows, as once, few, many or a class of expanded clone.

>TRBJ2-1|few|TRBD2|TRBV20-1
CSAPLAGVYNEQFF
TGCAGTGCTCCACTAGCGGGGGTCTACAATGAGCAGTTCTTC
>TRBJ2-1|NA|NA|TRBV6-2/TRBV6-3
CASSYSSRFSYNEQFF
TGTGCCAGCAGTTACTCAAGCAGGTTCTCCTACAATGAGCAGTTCTTC
>TRBJ2-7|NA|NA|TRBV29-1
CSVNSGLDEQYF
TGCAGCGTTAATTCAGGGCTCGACGAGCAGTACTTC
>TRBJ2-2|NA|TRBD2|TRBV15
CATRPGGNTGELFF
TGTGCCACCAGGCCGGGGGGGAACACCGGGGAGCTGTTTTTT
>TRBJ2-7|NA|NA|TRBV5-1
CASSLVVTGLGGEQYF
TGCGCCAGCAGCTTGGTTGTAACGGGACTGGGAGGCGAGCAGTACTTC
>TRBJ2-7|few|NA|TRBV4-1
CASSQEAGGQGKQYF
TGCGCCAGCAGCCAAGAGGCTGGTGGGCAGGGCAAGCAGTACTTC
>TRBJ2-7|few|TRBD1|TRBV6-2/TRBV6-3
CASRDPDRSYEQYF
TGTGCCAGCAGGGACCCGGACAGGAGCTACGAGCAGTACTTC
>TRBJ2-7|many|NA|TRBV5-1
CASSLTDSEQYF
TGCGCCAGCAGCTTGACGGATTCCGAGCAGTACTTC
>TRBJ2-7|few|NA|TRBV12-3/TRBV12-4
CASSPDYPPYEQYF
TGTGCCAGCAGTCCGGACTATCCCCCCTACGAGCAGTACTTC
>TRBJ2-7|NA|TRBD1|TRBV29-1
CSADTGGWEQYF
TGCAGCGCAGACACAGGGGGCTGGGAGCAGTACTTC
>TRBJ2-3|NA|NA|TRBV6-5
CASSYRSSGDTQYF
TGTGCCAGCAGTTATCGGTCTTCTGGGGATACGCAGTATTTT
>TRBJ2-2|NA|NA|TRBV20-1
CSATRWGRLNTGELFF
TGCAGTGCTACAAGGTGGGGGCGTCTGAACACCGGGGAGCTGTTTTTT
>TRBJ2-5|NA|TRBD1|TRBV10-3
CAISGDRTGEGETQYF
TGTGCCATCAGTGGTGATCGGACAGGGGAAGGAGAGACCCAGTACTTC
>TRBJ2-7|few|NA|TRBV12-3/TRBV12-4
CASSTGPQGEQYF
TGTGCCAGCAGTACCGGGCCTCAAGGCGAGCAGTACTTC
>TRBJ2-5|few|NA|TRBV29-1
CSAIPRRLRETQYF
TGCAGCGCTATACCACGGCGGTTGCGAGAGACCCAGTACTTC
>TRBJ2-1|NA|NA|TRBV27
CASSFEWGRGNEQFF
TGTGCCAGCAGTTTCGAGTGGGGCCGAGGGAATGAGCAGTTCTTC
>TRBJ2-7|NA|NA|TRBV12-3/TRBV12-4
CASSWKITYEQYF
TGTGCCAGCAGTTGGAAGATTACCTACGAGCAGTACTTC
>TRBJ1-1|many|TRBD1|TRBV29-1
CSVLQGAQSTEAFF
TGCAGCGTCTTACAGGGGGCGCAGAGCACTGAAGCTTTCTTT
>TRBJ2-1|NA|NA|TRBV5-6
CASSAYLDSYNEQFF
TGTGCCAGCAGTGCCTACCTGGACTCCTACAATGAGCAGTTCTTC
>TRBJ1-1|few|TRBD1|TRBV20-1
CSATDRVNTEAFF
TGCAGTGCTACTGACAGGGTGAACACTGAAGCTTTCTTT
>TRBJ2-5|NA|NA|TRBV7-2
CASSPSGDSGETQYF
TGTGCCAGCAGCCCGTCCGGGGACTCGGGAGAGACCCAGTACTTC
>TRBJ2-1|NA|NA|TRBV20-1
CSARVAVPHNEQFF
TGCAGTGCTAGGGTAGCGGTCCCCCACAATGAGCAGTTCTTC
>TRBJ2-7|NA|TRBD2|TRBV7-2
CASSFVTSGRGEQYF
TGTGCCAGCAGCTTCGTGACTAGCGGGAGGGGCGAGCAGTACTTC
>TRBJ1-2|NA|NA|TRBV5-1
CASSLALDRPFYGYTF
TGCGCCAGCAGCTTGGCCTTGGACAGACCGTTCTATGGCTACACCTTC
>TRBJ1-3|few|NA|TRBV6-1
CASSSRGTGNTIYF
TGTGCCAGCAGCTCCAGGGGAACTGGAAACACCATATATTTT
>TRBJ1-6|NA|NA|TRBV19
CASGATYNSPLHF
TGTGCCAGTGGGGCCACCTATAATTCACCCCTCCACTTT
>TRBJ2-5|few|TRBD1|TRBV7-9
CASSSSDRGWETQYF
TGTGCCAGCAGCTCATCTGACAGGGGGTGGGAGACCCAGTACTTC
>TRBJ2-4|few|NA|TRBV7-9
CASSLDPGVHIQYF
TGTGCCAGCAGCTTAGACCCAGGCGTCCACATTCAGTACTTC
>TRBJ2-2|NA|NA|TRBV15
CATSRDGRGSGELFF
TGTGCCACCAGCAGAGATGGTCGGGGGTCCGGGGAGCTGTTTTTT
>TRBJ2-2|NA|NA|TRBV12-3/TRBV12-4
CASSPLGGTGGELFF
TGTGCCAGCAGCCCCTTAGGAGGGACCGGCGGGGAGCTGTTTTTT
>TRBJ1-4|NA|NA|TRBV20-1
CSAPGGMREKLFF
TGCAGTGCCCCTGGAGGGATGAGGGAAAAACTGTTTTTT
>TRBJ2-4|few|TRBD2|TRBV18
CASSPPGLAGNIQYF
TGTGCCAGCTCACCACCGGGACTAGCGGGAAACATTCAGTACTTC
>TRBJ2-7|NA|NA|TRBV7-9
CASSFPGPTTF
TGTGCCAGCAGTTTCCCGGGCCCTACGACCTTC
>TRBJ2-3|NA|NA|TRBV18
CASSPPSTTDTQYF
TGTGCCAGCTCACCACCGAGCACCACAGATACGCAGTATTTT
>TRBJ2-6|few|NA|TRBV21-1
CASSKGTRDSSGANVLTF
TGTGCCAGCAGCAAGGGTACAAGAGATTCCTCTGGGGCCAACGTCCTGACTTTC
>TRBJ2-1|few|NA|TRBV20-1
CSAFDTTQEQFF
TGCAGTGCGTTCGATACTACACAGGAGCAGTTCTTC
>TRBJ1-2|few|NA|TRBV18
CASSPRRSGDENGYTF
TGTGCCAGCTCACCACGTCGATCAGGGGACGAAAATGGCTACACCTTC
>TRBJ1-1|few|NA|TRBV10-3
CAIRRTAMNTEAFF
TGTGCCATCAGGAGGACAGCAATGAACACTGAAGCTTTCTTT
>TRBJ2-7|NA|NA|TRBV25-1
CASSVSSGVSYEQYF
TGTGCCAGCTCAGTGTCAAGCGGAGTCTCCTACGAGCAGTACTTC
>TRBJ2-7|NA|TRBD2|TRBV7-6
CASSPTSGETYEQYF
TGTGCCAGCAGCCCGACTAGCGGGGAAACCTACGAGCAGTACTTC
>TRBJ1-3|many|NA|TRBV7-2
CASSLVPGNTIYF
TGTGCCAGCAGCTTAGTTCCTGGAAACACCATATATTTT
>TRBJ2-1|NA|NA|TRBV10-1
CASSGQRRGSYNEQFF
TGCGCCAGCAGCGGCCAAAGAAGGGGGTCCTACAATGAGCAGTTCTTC
>TRBJ2-5|NA|NA|TRBV20-1
CSAEWTFRKTQYF
TGCAGTGCGGAGTGGACTTTTCGAAAGACCCAGTACTTC
>TRBJ1-1|NA|NA|TRBV20-1
CSARYGLNTEAFF
TGCAGTGCTAGGTACGGACTGAACACTGAAGCTTTCTTT
>TRBJ2-7|NA|NA|TRBV7-9
CASSLGGSQQYF
TGTGCCAGCAGCTTAGGAGGGTCCCAGCAGTACTTC
>TRBJ1-3|few|NA|TRBV27
CASGRVLGNTIYF
TGTGCCAGCGGTCGGGTTCTCGGAAACACCATATATTTT
>TRBJ2-7|many|TRBD1|TRBV12-3/TRBV12-4
CASSMTGYEQYF
TGTGCCAGCAGTATGACAGGGTACGAGCAGTACTTC
>TRBJ2-7|many|TRBD2|TRBV6-5
CASSYRTLSLAGVYEQYF
TGTGCCAGCAGTTACCGAACCCTTTCACTAGCGGGGGTCTACGAGCAGTACTTC
>TRBJ2-5|NA|NA|TRBV6-1
CASLPPGVGGNQYF
TGTGCCAGCCTCCCCCCGGGGGTAGGAGGGAACCAGTACTTC
>TRBJ2-5|NA|TRBD2|TRBV7-2
CASSSSGLASETQYF
TGTGCCAGCAGCTCCTCGGGACTAGCTTCAGAGACCCAGTACTTC
>TRBJ2-7|NA|TRBD2|TRBV6-5
CASSFSGGLEQYF
TGTGCCAGCAGTTTCTCGGGGGGGCTCGAGCAGTACTTC
>TRBJ2-3|few|TRBD1|TRBV5-6
CASSLSGRGSGRDTQYF
TGTGCCAGCAGCTTGAGTGGCAGGGGGAGTGGCAGAGATACGCAGTATTTT
>TRBJ2-5|few|NA|TRBV5-1
CASSTQGYVETQYF
TGCGCCAGCAGCACCCAGGGATATGTGGAGACCCAGTACTTC
>TRBJ2-2|NA|NA|TRBV7-2
CASSRTDAGELFF
TGTGCCAGCAGCCGGACCGACGCCGGGGAGCTGTTTTTT
>TRBJ2-2|few|NA|TRBV4-3
CASSHPRQMNTGELFF
TGCGCCAGCAGCCACCCCAGACAAATGAACACCGGGGAGCTGTTTTTT
>TRBJ2-2|NA|NA|TRBV6-1
CASSQINTGELFF
TGTGCCAGCAGTCAAATCAACACCGGGGAGCTGTTTTTT
>TRBJ2-1|NA|NA|TRBV12-3/TRBV12-4
CASLWGASISYNEQFF
TGTGCCAGCCTCTGGGGGGCCTCGATCTCCTACAATGAGCAGTTCTTC
>TRBJ2-7|NA|NA|TRBV7-9
CASSPPLTAVYEQYF
TGTGCCAGCAGCCCCCCCCTGACAGCAGTCTACGAGCAGTACTTC
>TRBJ2-7|NA|NA|TRBV10-3
CAISEGDRSLGEQYF
TGTGCCATCAGTGAGGGGGACCGCAGTTTGGGAGAGCAGTACTTC